These 26 T cell receptor beta chains came from one sample sequenced in a study of T cell changes during pregnancy in multiple sclerosis. Sequencing used immunoSEQ multiplex PCR; TCRdb keeps in-frame clones, though not all of them. The sample holds about 40,000 clones, roughly nine tenths seen once. The source material was CD4+ T cells from peripheral blood mononuclear cells, sampled in the second trimester of pregnancy. The receptors stem from a female donor with multiple sclerosis, enrolled in a pregnancy study.

The J gene is TRBJ2-3, the V gene TRBV7-2; TRBD2 agrees at 12 bases. Unmatched junction bases numbered 6, after V lost 4 bases and J lost 1 base. The germline V gene has CDR1 SGHTA and CDR2 FQGNSA. This CDR3 spans 17 amino acids. The CDR3 protein is CASSYSSGRGGTDTQYF. In DNA, the CDR3 is TGTGCCAGCAGCTATTCTAGCGGGAGGGGGGGCACAGATACGCAGTATTTT.

This chain connects TRBV5-1 to TRBJ2-3; 8 bases line up with TRBD2. Germline loops: CDR1 SGHRS, CDR2 YFSETQ. The CDR3 runs to 16 residues. V gave up 1 base and J gave up 2 bases; unmatched junction bases: 6. CDR3: CASSLQAGAYTDTQYF. CDR3 DNA: TGCGCCAGCAGCTTGCAAGCGGGAGCCTACACAGATACGCAGTATTTT.

This chain links TRBV7-9 with TRBJ1-1, with TRBD1 matching over 8 bases. This CDR3 contains 13 residues. Germline loops: CDR1 SEHNR, CDR2 FQNEAQ (reference sequence). V lost 7 bases and J lost 3; bases outside the gene matches: 4. The CDR3 sequence is CASNKQGDTEAFF. The CDR3 DNA sequence: TGTGCCAGCAACAAACAGGGGGACACTGAAGCTTTCTTT.

The chain carries TRBV7-6 and TRBJ2-7; 12 bases line up with TRBD2. There are 15 residues in the CDR3. Germline CDR1 reads SGHVS; CDR2 reads FNYEAQ. Unmatched junction bases numbered 5, after V lost 5 bases and J lost 3 bases. The CDR3 DNA reads TGTGCCAGCAGCCCGACTAGCGGGAGTTTCTACGAGCAGTACTTC. It translates to CASSPTSGSFYEQYF.

V is TRBV14 and J is TRBJ1-1; D not resolved. The V and J ends lost 3 bases and 0 bases respectively, with 14 bases between them. CDR3 length equals 16 residues. CDR1 is SGHDN, CDR2 FVKESK, per germline. CDR3 in amino acids: CASSQLGEGLNTEAFF. CDR3 DNA sequence: TGTGCCAGCAGCCAGCTTGGTGAGGGTCTGAACACTGAAGCTTTCTTT.

This chain connects TRBV19 to TRBJ1-2; D gene ambiguous. The CDR3 is made up of 14 amino acids. V lost 7 bases, J lost 1 base, and 13 bases lay in between. The germline V gene has CDR1 LNHDA and CDR2 SQIVND (reference sequence). CDR3 DNA sequence: TGTGCCAGTATTCGAAGCGCCTTTAACTATGGCTACACCTTC. It translates to CASIRSAFNYGYTF.

The V and J genes are TRBV7-3 and TRBJ1-1; 9 positions agree with TRBD1. Germline lookup yields CDR1 SGHTA and CDR2 FQGTGA. This CDR3 is 17 amino acids long. The V and J ends lost 1 base and 6 bases, in that order; junction bases with no gene match: 12. Here the CDR3 reads CASSLSPPGQGKAEAFF. In nucleotides, the CDR3 is TGTGCCAGCAGCTTAAGCCCTCCGGGACAGGGCAAGGCTGAAGCTTTCTTT. Full variable domain (missing parts from reference TRBV7-3 and TRBJ1-1): GAGVSQTPSNKVTEKGKYVELRCDPISGHTALYWYRQSLGQGPEFLIYFQGTGAADDSGLPNDRFFAVRPEGSVSTLKIQRTERGDSAVYLCASSLSPPGQGKAEAFFGQGTRLTVV.

This chain links TRBV4-2 with TRBJ2-7; TRBD2 matches 7 bases. The CDR3 contains 15 residues. Germline CDR1 reads LGHNA; CDR2 reads YNFKEQ. V lost 1 base to trimming and J lost 4 bases; unmatched junction nucleotides: 7. This chain's CDR3 is CASSQGGGSSYEQYF. The CDR3 DNA is TGTGCCAGCAGCCAAGGAGGCGGGAGCAGTTACGAGCAGTACTTC.

This chain joins TRBV7-9 and TRBJ2-1; D possibly corresponds to TRBD2 (6 bases). The CDR3 has 16 amino acids. V was pared by 3 bases and J by 5 bases, with 17 bases between. Germline assignment: CDR1 SEHNR and CDR2 FQNEAQ (reference sequence). Here the CDR3 reads CASSFFGAGRNNEQFF. The CDR3 DNA follows: TGTGCCAGCAGCTTTTTCGGGGCGGGAAGGAACAATGAGCAGTTCTTC.

The rearrangement links TRBV19 to TRBJ1-2; 10 bases agree with TRBD1. With 3 bases clipped from V and 7 bases from J, the junction kept 5 bases outside the gene matches. This CDR3 has 14 residues. Germline V gives CDR1 LNHDA, CDR2 SQIVND (reference sequence). Here the CDR3 reads CASSILGTGVGYTF. In DNA, the CDR3 is TGTGCCAGTAGTATTTTGGGGACAGGGGTTGGCTACACCTTC.

The chain has TRBV6-4 and TRBJ2-1; possibly TRBD1 for D (6 bases). V was clipped by 6 bases and J by 9 bases, with 18 bases between them. The CDR3 length is 14 residues. The germline V gene encodes CDR1 MRHNA and CDR2 SNTAGT. The CDR3 DNA is TGTGCCAGCAGACAGGGTGGGAAGATCGGTGAGCAGTTCTTC. It specifies CASRQGGKIGEQFF.

V gene TRBV30 combines with J gene TRBJ2-2; D gene uncertain. V lost 0 bases and J lost 3, with 5 bases in between. Germline values: CDR1 GTSNPN, CDR2 SVGIG (reference sequence). This CDR3 has 13 residues. CDR3 sequence (DNA): TGTGCCTGGAGTGTACTGTACACCGGGGAGCTGTTTTTT. Translation: CAWSVLYTGELFF.

The chain joins TRBV4-2 to TRBJ2-5; 11 bases line up with TRBD2. The junction had 12 bases not matched to a gene; V was cut back by 1 base and J by 5 bases. Germline V lookup: CDR1 LGHNA, CDR2 YNFKEQ. This CDR3 has 18 amino acids. Here the CDR3 reads CASSQADGTSGKAETQYF. In nucleotides, the CDR3 is TGTGCCAGCAGCCAAGCAGACGGGACTAGCGGAAAAGCGGAGACCCAGTACTTC.

The rearrangement links TRBV5-1 to TRBJ2-1; 7 nucleotides line up with TRBD2. The J segment lost 9 bases and the V segment lost 0 bases, leaving 6 bases of the junction unmatched. The length of the CDR3 is 14 residues. Germline V gene data show CDR1 as SGHRS and CDR2 as YFSETQ. Here the CDR3 reads CASSLGGASGEQFF. The CDR3 DNA reads as TGCGCCAGCAGCTTGGGAGGGGCTAGCGGTGAGCAGTTCTTC. Full variable domain (missing parts from reference TRBV5-1 and TRBJ2-1): KAGVTQTPRYLIKTRGQQVTLSCSPISGHRSVSWYQQTPGQGLQFLFEYFSETQRNKGNFPGRFSGRQFSNSRSEMNVSTLELGDSALYLCASSLGGASGEQFFGPGTRLTVL.

This clone was seen a single time. This chain connects TRBV19 to TRBJ2-5, with 7 bases lining up with TRBD2. V shed 7 bases, J shed 5 bases, and the junction held 13 bases outside the gene matches. The CDR3 has 15 amino acids. Per germline, CDR1 LNHDA and CDR2 SQIVND (reference sequence). The CDR3 coding sequence is TGTGCCAGTACCAAGATGTGGGGGGGGATGGAGACCCAGTACTTC. Translating gives CASTKMWGGMETQYF.

The chain is built from TRBV5-1 and TRBJ2-7; D perhaps matches TRBD2 (6 bases). This CDR3 is 15 amino acids long. Germline-derived CDR1 and CDR2 are SGHRS and YFSETQ. Trimming removed 0 bases from V and 5 bases from J, with 15 bases in between. The CDR3 nucleotides read TGCGCCAGCAGCTTGGACGGAAAAGCGGGCGACGAGCAGTACTTC. It is translated as CASSLDGKAGDEQYF.

The chain recombines TRBV29-1 with TRBJ2-5; D is possibly TRBD2 (6 bases). The V gene's germline CDR1 is SQVTM and CDR2 ANQGSEA. CDR3 length: 15 residues. V dropped 6 bases and J dropped 2 bases, with 19 bases sitting between them. CDR3 protein: CSVTWDSTRQETQYF. Written as DNA, the CDR3 is TGCAGCGTAACTTGGGACTCTACCAGACAAGAGACCCAGTACTTC. The full variable domain, rest sourced from reference TRBV29-1 and TRBJ2-5, is SAVISQKPSRDICQRGTSLTIQCQVDSQVTMMFWYRQQPGQSLTLIATANQGSEATYESGFVIDKFPISRPNLTFSTLTVSNMSPEDSSIYLCSVTWDSTRQETQYFGPGTRLLVL.

The V gene is TRBV6-1, the J gene TRBJ2-3; D possibly corresponds to TRBD2 (5 bases). Germline V gives CDR1 MNHNS, CDR2 SASEGT. Trimming took off 4 bases at V and 7 bases at J, with 18 bases between the two ends. There are 15 residues in the CDR3. The CDR3 loop reads CASSGDGRPGNTQYF. The CDR3 coding sequence is TGTGCCAGCAGTGGCGACGGTCGGCCGGGGAATACGCAGTATTTT.

The V gene is TRBV4-2, the J gene TRBJ2-1; 10 positions agree with TRBD2. Germline CDR1 is LGHNA and CDR2 is YNFKEQ. CDR3 length: 17 residues. Trimming cost V 4 bases and J 0 bases; bases outside gene matches: 6. The CDR3 is CASSPFPSGSSYNEQFF. The CDR3 nucleotides read TGTGCCAGCAGCCCTTTCCCTAGCGGGAGCTCCTACAATGAGCAGTTCTTC.

The chain carries TRBV28 and TRBJ2-7; a possible D gene is TRBD2 (6 bases). V gave up 10 bases and J gave up 4 bases, with 17 bases separating them. The CDR3 runs to 13 residues. Germline values: CDR1 MDHEN, CDR2 SYDVKM. The CDR3 spells CAIGTGPLYEQYF. The CDR3 coding sequence is TGTGCCATTGGGACTGGTCCTCTGTACGAGCAGTACTTC.

The CDR3, as DNA: TGTGCCAGCAGCGGGCCCAGGGGTCTCGAGCAGTACTTC. It encodes CASSGPRGLEQYF. The rearrangement uses TRBV9 and TRBJ2-7; D is perhaps TRBD1 (6 bases). Germline values: CDR1 SGDLS, CDR2 YYNGEE. V was shortened by 3 bases and J by 6 bases, with 13 bases between the two germline ends. The CDR3 sequence is 13 residues long.

The chain uses TRBV5-4 and TRBJ1-5, with a weak D call TRBD1 (5 bases). Germline V gene data show CDR1 as SGHNT and CDR2 as YYREEE (reference sequence). CDR3 length: 13 residues. Trimming took 1 base from V and 4 from J, leaving 6 bases between them. The DNA of the CDR3 is TGTGCCAGCAGCTTGTCAGGGAATCAGCCCCAGCATTTT. This sequence encodes CASSLSGNQPQHF.

The CDR3 nucleotides are TGTGCCAGTAGTACCAGGGGGCAGGTTAGCGGGGGCCTATACAATGAGCAGTTCTTC. Translation: CASSTRGQVSGGLYNEQFF. The chain has TRBV19 and TRBJ2-1, with D maybe TRBD2 (9 bases). This CDR3 has 19 amino acids. Germline values: CDR1 LNHDA, CDR2 SQIVND (reference sequence). The germline V and J ends were trimmed by 4 bases and 4 bases, with 26 bases remaining between them.

The V call is TRBV25-1, the J call TRBJ2-2, with 7 nucleotides matching TRBD2. The CDR3 sequence is 16 residues long. Germline V gene sequence: CDR1 MGHDK, CDR2 SYGVNS. Germline trimming cut 6 bases from V and 5 bases from J; bases unmatched to any gene: 12. For the CDR3, the DNA is TGTGCCAGCAGGGTTACCGGGACTACTGGGACCGGGGAGCTGTTTTTT. This sequence encodes CASRVTGTTGTGELFF.

This clone was observed a handful of times. The rearrangement uses TRBV9 and TRBJ2-3, with D hard to call. Germline V gene lookup returns CDR1 SGDLS and CDR2 YYNGEE. The CDR3 runs 14 residues. V was clipped by 3 bases and J by 2 bases, with 10 bases between them. This chain's CDR3 is CASSGPGLTDTQYF. In DNA, the CDR3 is TGTGCCAGCAGCGGCCCGGGTCTCACAGATACGCAGTATTTT.

The CDR3 coding sequence is TGTGCCAGCAGCTTCTCCAGGGGCGGCACCGGGGAGCTGTTTTTT. Translating it yields CASSFSRGGTGELFF. The chain joins TRBV11-2 to TRBJ2-2, with a possible D match to TRBD1 (6 bases). Germline V gives CDR1 SGHAT, CDR2 FQNNGV. The CDR3 is made up of 15 amino acids. Trimming took 3 bases from V and 4 from J, leaving 12 bases between them.